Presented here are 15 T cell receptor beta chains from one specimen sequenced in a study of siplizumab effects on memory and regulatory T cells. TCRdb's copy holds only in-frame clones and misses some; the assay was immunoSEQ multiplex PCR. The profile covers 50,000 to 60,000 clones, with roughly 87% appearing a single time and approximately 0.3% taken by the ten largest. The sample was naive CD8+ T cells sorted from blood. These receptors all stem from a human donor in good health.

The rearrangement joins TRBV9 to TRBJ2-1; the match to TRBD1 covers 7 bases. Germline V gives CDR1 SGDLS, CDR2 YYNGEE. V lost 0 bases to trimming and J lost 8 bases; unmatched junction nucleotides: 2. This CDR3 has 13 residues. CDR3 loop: CASSVEQGYEQFF. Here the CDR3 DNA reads TGTGCCAGCAGCGTAGAACAGGGGTATGAGCAGTTCTTC.

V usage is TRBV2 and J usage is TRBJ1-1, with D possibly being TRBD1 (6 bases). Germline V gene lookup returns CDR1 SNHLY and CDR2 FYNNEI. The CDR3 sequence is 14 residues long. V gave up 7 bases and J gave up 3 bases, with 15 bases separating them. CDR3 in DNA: TGTGCCAGCACAACTGGGGGGGCCCACACTGAAGCTTTCTTT. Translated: CASTTGGAHTEAFF. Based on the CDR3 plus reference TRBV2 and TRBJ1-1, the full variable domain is EPEVTQTPSHQVTQMGQEVILRCVPISNHLYFYWYRQILGQKVEFLVSFYNNEISEKSEIFDDQFSVERPDGSNFTLKIRSTKLEDSAMYFCASTTGGAHTEAFFGQGTRLTVV.

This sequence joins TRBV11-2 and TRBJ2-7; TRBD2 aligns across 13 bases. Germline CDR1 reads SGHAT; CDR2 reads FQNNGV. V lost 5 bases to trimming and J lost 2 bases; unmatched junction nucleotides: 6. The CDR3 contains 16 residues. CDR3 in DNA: TGTGCCAGCAGCCTAGGACTAGCGGGAGTAGCCTACGAGCAGTACTTC. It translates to CASSLGLAGVAYEQYF.

CDR3: CASSLVRDINRHEQYF. The CDR3 DNA reads as TGTGCCAGCAGCTTAGTAAGGGACATCAATCGGCACGAGCAGTACTTC. The genes are TRBV7-9 and TRBJ2-7; maybe TRBD1 (6 bases). V lost 1 base and J lost 5, with 18 bases in between. This CDR3 is 16 amino acids long. In germline, CDR1 is SEHNR, CDR2 FQNEAQ (reference sequence).

Written as DNA, the CDR3 is TGTGCCAGTAGCCTAGCGCAACACTCCTACAATGAGCAGTTCTTC. Amino acids: CASSLAQHSYNEQFF. J is TRBJ2-1 and V is TRBV19; the D gene is possibly TRBD2 (6 bases). V gave up 6 bases and J gave up 0 bases, with 12 bases separating them. The CDR3 spans 15 residues. Germline CDR1 is LNHDA and CDR2 is SQIVND (reference sequence). The full variable domain, completed using reference TRBV19 and TRBJ2-1, is DGGITQSPKYLFRKEGQNVTLSCEQNLNHDAMYWYRQDPGQGLRLIYYSQIVNDFQKGDIAEGYSVSREKKESFPLTVTSAQKNPTAFYLCASSLAQHSYNEQFFGPGTRLTVL.

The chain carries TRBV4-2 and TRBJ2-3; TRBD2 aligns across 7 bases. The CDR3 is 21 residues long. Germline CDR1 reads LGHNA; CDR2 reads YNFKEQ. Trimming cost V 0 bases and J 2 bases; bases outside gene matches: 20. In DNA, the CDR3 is TGTGCCAGCAGCCAAGAGTTCCTTGGGAATCTCCTAGCGGCCCTCACAGATACGCAGTATTTT. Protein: CASSQEFLGNLLAALTDTQYF.

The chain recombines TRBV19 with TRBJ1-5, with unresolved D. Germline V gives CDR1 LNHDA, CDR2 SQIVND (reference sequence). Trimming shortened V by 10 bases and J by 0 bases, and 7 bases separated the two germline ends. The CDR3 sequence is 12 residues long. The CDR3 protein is CATSFSNQPQHF. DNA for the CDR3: TGTGCCACCTCATTTAGCAATCAGCCCCAGCATTTT.

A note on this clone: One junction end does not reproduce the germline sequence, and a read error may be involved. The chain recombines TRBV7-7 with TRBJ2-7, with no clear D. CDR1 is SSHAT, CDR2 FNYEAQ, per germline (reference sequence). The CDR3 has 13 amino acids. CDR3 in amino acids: CASSVLIRNEQYF. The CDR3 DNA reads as TGTGCTAGCAGCGTCCTAATAAGGAACGAGCAGTACTTC.

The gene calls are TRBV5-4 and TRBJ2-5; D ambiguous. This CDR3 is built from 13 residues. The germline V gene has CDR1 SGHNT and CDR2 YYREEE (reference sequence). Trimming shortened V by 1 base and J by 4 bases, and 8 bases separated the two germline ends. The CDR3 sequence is CASSLYLGETQYF. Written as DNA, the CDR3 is TGTGCCAGCAGCTTGTACCTGGGAGAGACCCAGTACTTC.

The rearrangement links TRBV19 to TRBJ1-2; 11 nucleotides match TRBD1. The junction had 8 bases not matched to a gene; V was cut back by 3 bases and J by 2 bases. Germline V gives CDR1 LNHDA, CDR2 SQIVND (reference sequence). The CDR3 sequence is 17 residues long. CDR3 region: CASSMFWTGGDNYGYTF. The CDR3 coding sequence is TGTGCCAGTAGTATGTTCTGGACAGGGGGCGACAACTATGGCTACACCTTC.

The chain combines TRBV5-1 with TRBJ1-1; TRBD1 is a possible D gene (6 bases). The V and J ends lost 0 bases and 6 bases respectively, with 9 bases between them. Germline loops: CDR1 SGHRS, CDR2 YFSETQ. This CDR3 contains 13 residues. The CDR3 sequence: CASSLGPGAEAFF. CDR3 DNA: TGCGCCAGCAGCTTGGGGCCAGGGGCTGAAGCTTTCTTT.

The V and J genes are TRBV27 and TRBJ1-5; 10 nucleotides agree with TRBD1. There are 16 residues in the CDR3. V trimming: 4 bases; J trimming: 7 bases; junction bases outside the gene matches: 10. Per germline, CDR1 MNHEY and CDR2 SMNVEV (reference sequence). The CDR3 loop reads CASSSHPTGGRQPQHF. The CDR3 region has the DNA TGTGCCAGCAGTTCCCACCCGACAGGGGGCAGGCAGCCCCAGCATTTT.

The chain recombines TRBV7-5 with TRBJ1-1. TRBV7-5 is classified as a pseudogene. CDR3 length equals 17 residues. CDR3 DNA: TGTGCCAGAGCCTTACGGCGAGGGGGGCGCTTGAACACTGAAGCTTTCTTT. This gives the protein CARALRRGGRLNTEAFF.

This CDR3 is CASSLTSGVYEQYF. CDR3 sequence (DNA): TGTGCCAGCAGTTTAACTAGCGGGGTATACGAGCAGTACTTC. The V call is TRBV27, the J call TRBJ2-7; 10 bases are a match to TRBD2. CDR3 length: 14 residues. Germline V gene lookup returns CDR1 MNHEY and CDR2 SMNVEV (reference sequence). Trimming took 2 bases from V and 4 from J; bases not matched to a gene: 2.

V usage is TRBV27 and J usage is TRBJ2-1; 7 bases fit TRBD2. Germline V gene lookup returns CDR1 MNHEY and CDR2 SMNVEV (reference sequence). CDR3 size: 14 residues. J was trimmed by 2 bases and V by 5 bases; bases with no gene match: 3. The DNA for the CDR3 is TGTGCCAGCAGTCTGCGGGGGACCTACAATGAGCAGTTCTTC. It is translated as CASSLRGTYNEQFF.